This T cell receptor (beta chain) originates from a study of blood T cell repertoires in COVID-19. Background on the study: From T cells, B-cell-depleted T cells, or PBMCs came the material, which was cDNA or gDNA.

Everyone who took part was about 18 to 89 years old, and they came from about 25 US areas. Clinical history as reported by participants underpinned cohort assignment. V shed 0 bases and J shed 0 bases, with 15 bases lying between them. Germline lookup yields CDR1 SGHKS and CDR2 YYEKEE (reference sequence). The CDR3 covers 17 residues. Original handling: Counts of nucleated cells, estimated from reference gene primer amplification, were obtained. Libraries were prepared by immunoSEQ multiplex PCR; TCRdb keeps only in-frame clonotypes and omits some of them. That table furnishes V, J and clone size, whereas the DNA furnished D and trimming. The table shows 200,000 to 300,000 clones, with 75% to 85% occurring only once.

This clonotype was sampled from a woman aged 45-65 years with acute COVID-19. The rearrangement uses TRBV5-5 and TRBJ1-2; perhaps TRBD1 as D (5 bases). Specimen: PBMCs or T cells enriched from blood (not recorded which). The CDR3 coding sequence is TGTGCCAGCAGCTTGGCCCCCGGGGGTATTACTAACTATGGCTACACCTTC. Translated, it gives CASSLAPGGITNYGYTF. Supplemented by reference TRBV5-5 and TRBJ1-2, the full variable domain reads DAGVTQSPTHLIKTRGQQVTLRCSPISGHKSVSWYQQVLGQGPQFIFQYYEKEERGRGNFPDRFSARQFPNYSSELNVNALLLGDSALYLCASSLAPGGITNYGYTFGSGTRLTVV.